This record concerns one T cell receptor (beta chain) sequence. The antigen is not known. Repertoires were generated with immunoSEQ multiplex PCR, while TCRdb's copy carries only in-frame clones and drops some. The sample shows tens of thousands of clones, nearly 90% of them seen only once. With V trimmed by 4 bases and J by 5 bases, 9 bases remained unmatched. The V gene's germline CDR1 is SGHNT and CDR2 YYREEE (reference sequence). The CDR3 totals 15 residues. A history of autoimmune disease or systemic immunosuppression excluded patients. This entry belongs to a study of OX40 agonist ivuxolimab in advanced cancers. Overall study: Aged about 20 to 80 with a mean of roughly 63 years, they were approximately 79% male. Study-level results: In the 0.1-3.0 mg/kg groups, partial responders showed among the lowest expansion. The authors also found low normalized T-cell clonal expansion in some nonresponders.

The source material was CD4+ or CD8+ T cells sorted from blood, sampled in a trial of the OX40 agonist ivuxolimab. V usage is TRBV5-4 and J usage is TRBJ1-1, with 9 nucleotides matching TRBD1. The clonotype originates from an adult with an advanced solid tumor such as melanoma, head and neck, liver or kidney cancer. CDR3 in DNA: TGTGCCAGCAGCCCCGATCCGACAGGGGGTACTGAAGCTTTCTTT. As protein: CASSPDPTGGTEAFF. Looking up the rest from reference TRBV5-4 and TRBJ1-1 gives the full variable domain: ETGVTQSPTHLIKTRGQQVTLRCSSQSGHNTVSWYQQALGQGPQFIFQYYREEENGRGNFPPRFSGLQFPNYSSELNVNALELDDSALYLCASSPDPTGGTEAFFGQGTRLTVV.